These 2 T cell receptor beta chains originate from one sample sequenced in a study of blood T cell repertoires in COVID-19. The table came from immunoSEQ multiplex PCR; TCRdb's copy has only in-frame clones and leaves some out. The sample includes about 200,000 clones, roughly nine tenths seen only once; the top ten take 2% to 2.5%. Sequenced sample: peripheral blood. Receptors were obtained from a woman aged 50 to 65 with acute or convalescent COVID-19.

This clone was seen a single time. The V and J genes are TRBV18 and TRBJ1-1; D might be TRBD1 (5 bases). The CDR3 totals 14 residues. CDR1 KGHSH and CDR2 LQKENI come from the germline V gene. The V gene lost 0 bases and the J gene lost 3 bases, with 8 bases spanning the gap. The DNA for the CDR3 is TGTGCCAGCTCACCACCTACCAGGGACACTGAAGCTTTCTTT. Residues: CASSPPTRDTEAFF.

The chain links TRBV2 to TRBJ2-7; no firm D call. The CDR3 totals 12 residues. With 6 bases removed from V and 2 bases from J, the gap between germline ends came to 8 bases. Germline CDR1 reads SNHLY; CDR2 reads FYNNEI. The CDR3 sequence is CASRSPAYEQYF. The CDR3 DNA reads TGTGCCAGCAGGAGTCCGGCCTACGAGCAGTACTTC.